This T cell receptor beta chain was captured by sequencing in a study of T cells in localized non-small cell lung cancer. CDR3 size: 13 residues. The germline gives CDR1 SGHTA, CDR2 FQGNSA. Trimming removed 6 bases from V and 6 bases from J; junction bases left unmatched: 4. Sequencing was performed with immunoSEQ multiplex PCR; in TCRdb, only in-frame clones are kept and a portion is missing. The sample includes roughly 35,000 clones, roughly 90% seen only once; the top ten take 2.1%. The sequence came from a female donor over 55 with stage I lung adenocarcinoma. The sample here was peripheral blood, taken before any cancer treatment. The V call is TRBV7-2, the J call TRBJ2-1, with 8 bases lining up with TRBD2. In nucleotides, the CDR3 is TGTGCCAGCAGAGGGACTAGTCTCAATGAGCAGTTCTTC. Protein: CASRGTSLNEQFF.